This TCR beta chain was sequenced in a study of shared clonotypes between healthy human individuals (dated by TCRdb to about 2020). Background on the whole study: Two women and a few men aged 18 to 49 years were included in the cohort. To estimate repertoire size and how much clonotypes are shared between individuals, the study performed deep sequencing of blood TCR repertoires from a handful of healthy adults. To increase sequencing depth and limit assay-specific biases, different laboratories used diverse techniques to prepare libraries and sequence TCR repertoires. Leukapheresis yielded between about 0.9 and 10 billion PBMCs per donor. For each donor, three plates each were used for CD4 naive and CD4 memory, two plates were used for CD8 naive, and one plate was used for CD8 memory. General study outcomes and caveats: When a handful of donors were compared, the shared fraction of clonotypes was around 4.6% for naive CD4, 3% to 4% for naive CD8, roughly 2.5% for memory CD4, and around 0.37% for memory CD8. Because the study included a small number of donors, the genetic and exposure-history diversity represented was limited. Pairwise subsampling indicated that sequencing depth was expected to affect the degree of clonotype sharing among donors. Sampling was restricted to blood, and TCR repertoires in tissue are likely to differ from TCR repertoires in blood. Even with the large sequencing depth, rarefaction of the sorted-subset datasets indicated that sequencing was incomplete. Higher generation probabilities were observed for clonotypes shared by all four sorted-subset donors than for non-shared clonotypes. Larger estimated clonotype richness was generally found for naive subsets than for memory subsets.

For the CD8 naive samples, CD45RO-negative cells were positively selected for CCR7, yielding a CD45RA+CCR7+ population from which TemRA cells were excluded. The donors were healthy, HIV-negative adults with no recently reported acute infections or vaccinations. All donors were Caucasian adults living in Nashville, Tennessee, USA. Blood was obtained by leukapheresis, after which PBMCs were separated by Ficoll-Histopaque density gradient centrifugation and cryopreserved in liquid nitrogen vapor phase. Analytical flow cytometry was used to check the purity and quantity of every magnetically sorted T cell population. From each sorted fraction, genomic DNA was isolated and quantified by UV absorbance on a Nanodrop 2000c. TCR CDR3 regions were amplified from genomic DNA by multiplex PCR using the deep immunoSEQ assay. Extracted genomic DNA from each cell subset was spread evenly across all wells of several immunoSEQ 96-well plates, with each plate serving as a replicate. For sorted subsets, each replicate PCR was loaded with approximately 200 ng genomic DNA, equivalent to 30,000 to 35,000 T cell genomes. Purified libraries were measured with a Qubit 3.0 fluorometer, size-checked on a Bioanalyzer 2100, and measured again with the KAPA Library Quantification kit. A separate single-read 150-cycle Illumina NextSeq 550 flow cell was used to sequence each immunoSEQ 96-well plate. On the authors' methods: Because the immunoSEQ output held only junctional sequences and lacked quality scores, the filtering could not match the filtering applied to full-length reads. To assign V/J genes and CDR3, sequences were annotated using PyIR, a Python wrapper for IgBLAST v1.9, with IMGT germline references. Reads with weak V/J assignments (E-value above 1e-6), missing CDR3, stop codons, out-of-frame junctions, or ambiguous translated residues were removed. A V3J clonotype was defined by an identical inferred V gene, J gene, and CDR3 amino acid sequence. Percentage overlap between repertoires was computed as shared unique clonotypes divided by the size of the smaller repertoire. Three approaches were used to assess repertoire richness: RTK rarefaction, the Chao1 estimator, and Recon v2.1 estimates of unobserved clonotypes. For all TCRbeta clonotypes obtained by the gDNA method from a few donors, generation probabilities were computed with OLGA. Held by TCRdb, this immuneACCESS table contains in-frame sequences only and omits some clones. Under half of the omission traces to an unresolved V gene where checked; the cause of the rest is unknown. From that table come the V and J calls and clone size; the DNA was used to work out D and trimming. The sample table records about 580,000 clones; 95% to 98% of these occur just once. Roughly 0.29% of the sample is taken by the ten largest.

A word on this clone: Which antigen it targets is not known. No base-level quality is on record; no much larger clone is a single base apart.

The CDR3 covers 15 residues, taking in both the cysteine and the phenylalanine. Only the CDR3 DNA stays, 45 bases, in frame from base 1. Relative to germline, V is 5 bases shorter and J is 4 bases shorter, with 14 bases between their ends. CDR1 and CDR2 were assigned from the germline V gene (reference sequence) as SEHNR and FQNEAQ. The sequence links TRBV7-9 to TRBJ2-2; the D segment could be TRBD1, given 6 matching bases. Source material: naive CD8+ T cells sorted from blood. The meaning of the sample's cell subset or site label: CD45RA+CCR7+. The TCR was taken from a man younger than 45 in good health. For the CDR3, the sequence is CASSQPTGLTGELFF. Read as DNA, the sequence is TGTGCCAGCAGCCAGCCGACAGGTCTCACCGGGGAGCTGTTTTTT.